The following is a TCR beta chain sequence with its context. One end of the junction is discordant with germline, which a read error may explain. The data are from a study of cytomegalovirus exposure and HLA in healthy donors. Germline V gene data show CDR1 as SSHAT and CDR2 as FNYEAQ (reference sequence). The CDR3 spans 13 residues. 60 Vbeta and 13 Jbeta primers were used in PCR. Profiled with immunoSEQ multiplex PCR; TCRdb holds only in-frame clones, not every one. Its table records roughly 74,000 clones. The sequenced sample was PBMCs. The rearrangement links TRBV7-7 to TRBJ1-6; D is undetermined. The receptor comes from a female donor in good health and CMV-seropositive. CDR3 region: CASSLAENSPLHF. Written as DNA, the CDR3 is TGTGCTAGCAGCTTAGCGGAGAATTCACCCCTCCACTTT.